This is a list of T cell receptor beta chains from one sample in a study of beta chain features in type 1 diabetes. Clones were read by immunoSEQ multiplex PCR, and TCRdb kept only the in-frame ones, dropping some. The sample lists about 150,000 clones; approximately 10% were seen once. Sequencing was carried out using central memory CD4+ T cells from blood. The origin of the receptors is a man younger than 35 in good health. Each CDR3 is given with its conserved first and last residue.

V gene: TRBV11-2
J gene: TRBJ2-1
CDR3 protein: CASSFTRGQRNEQFF

V gene: TRBV27
J gene: TRBJ2-6
CDR3 protein: CASSLLGSGANVLTF

V gene: TRBV4-2
J gene: TRBJ2-7
CDR3 protein: CASSQGGGTYEQYF

V gene: TRBV25-1
J gene: TRBJ1-6
CDR3 protein: CASRGVDNSPLHF

V gene: TRBV7-2
J gene: TRBJ1-5
CDR3 protein: CASSPLMGQGNQPQHF

V gene: TRBV30
J gene: TRBJ1-1
CDR3 protein: CAWSIRTDNTEAFF

V gene: TRBV9
J gene: TRBJ1-1
CDR3 protein: CASSALHRVGTEAFF

V gene: TRBV4-1
J gene: TRBJ2-7
CDR3 protein: CASSQASRSSEQYF

V gene: TRBV4-3
J gene: TRBJ1-3
CDR3 protein: CASSQAVTGFNSGNTIYF

V gene: TRBV2
J gene: TRBJ2-1
CDR3 protein: CASKSGTRGAQEQFF

V gene: TRBV4-3
J gene: TRBJ1-4
CDR3 protein: CASSPRVGGRRNNEKLFF

V gene: TRBV30
J gene: TRBJ2-1
CDR3 protein: CAWTGKNEQFF